This entry features one T cell receptor (beta chain) sequence. This sample is part of a study of technical replicates of blood from a handful of donors. Clones were read by immunoSEQ multiplex PCR, and TCRdb kept only the in-frame ones, dropping some. The table lists nearly 80,000 clones, about 93% of them singletons. This CDR3 comprises 15 residues. From germline, CDR1 is SGHTA and CDR2 FQGNSA. The V gene lost 1 base and the J gene lost 4 bases, with 13 bases spanning the gap. This chain connects TRBV7-2 to TRBJ1-2; D perhaps matches TRBD1 (5 bases). This TCR was sampled from a human donor in good health. Sequenced: T cells isolated from PBMCs. This chain's CDR3 is CASSLEGRASYGYTF. In nucleotides, the CDR3 is TGTGCCAGCAGCTTAGAAGGCAGGGCTTCCTATGGCTACACCTTC. Supplemented by reference TRBV7-2 and TRBJ1-2, the full variable domain reads GAGVSQSPSNKVTEKGKDVELRCDPISGHTALYWYRQSLGQGLEFLIYFQGNSAPDKSGLPSDRFSAERTGGSVSTLTIQRTQQEDSAVYLCASSLEGRASYGYTFGSGTRLTVV.